A single sample gave rise to the 15 T cell receptor beta chains below, sequenced in a study of blood T cell repertoires in COVID-19. The repertoire was sequenced with immunoSEQ multiplex PCR; TCRdb's copy has only in-frame clones and lacks some. This sample has some 320,000 clones, with approximately 88% found just once. Specimen: peripheral blood. These receptors originate from a woman younger than 45 who had recovered from COVID-19.

The rearrangement links TRBV7-6 to TRBJ2-3, with D perhaps TRBD1 (5 bases). Germline values: CDR1 SGHVS, CDR2 FNYEAQ. Trimming stripped 0 bases from V and 3 bases from J, with 16 bases between. CDR3 length: 17 residues. CDR3 loop: CASSLAHGYQGTDTQYF. The CDR3 DNA sequence: TGTGCCAGCAGCTTAGCGCACGGTTACCAGGGTACAGATACGCAGTATTTT. The full variable domain, with the rest looked up from reference TRBV7-6 and TRBJ2-3, is GAGVSQSPRYKVTKRGQDVALRCDPISGHVSLYWYRQALGQGPEFLTYFNYEAQQDKSGLPNDRFSAERPEGSISTLTIQRTEQRDSAMYRCASSLAHGYQGTDTQYFGPGTRLTVL.

The chain is built from TRBV7-9 and TRBJ1-2, with 8 bases identical to TRBD1. The ends lost 1 base at V and 4 bases at J; junction bases unmatched: 11. Germline-derived CDR1 and CDR2 are SEHNR and FQNEAQ (reference sequence). The CDR3 is made up of 17 amino acids. This CDR3 reads CASSLVSTGDPIYGYTF. The CDR3 DNA reads as TGTGCCAGCAGCTTAGTATCGACAGGGGACCCCATCTATGGCTACACCTTC.

The J gene is TRBJ2-7, the V gene TRBV27; 9 nucleotides agree with TRBD1. The CDR3 extends over 14 amino acids. CDR1 and CDR2 (germline): MNHEY, SMNVEV (reference sequence). V dropped 3 bases and J dropped 5; count of bases not matched to a gene: 5. CDR3 DNA sequence: TGTGCCAGCAGTTTGACAGGGGGTTCCGACGAGCAGTACTTC. Amino acid sequence: CASSLTGGSDEQYF.

V is TRBV9 and J is TRBJ2-3; TRBD2 matches 7 bases. The CDR3 contains 17 residues. V trimming: 0 bases; J trimming: 5 bases; junction bases outside the gene matches: 12. Germline V gene lookup returns CDR1 SGDLS and CDR2 YYNGEE. CDR3 in DNA: TGTGCCAGCAGCGTAGCTACAGGACTTGGGGGGGTAGATACGCAGTATTTT. The encoded protein is CASSVATGLGGVDTQYF.

This CDR3 reads CASSLSGVFGYGANVLTF. CDR3 in DNA: TGTGCCAGCAGCTTAAGCGGGGTTTTCGGGTATGGGGCCAACGTCCTGACTTTC. The chain couples TRBV7-2 to TRBJ2-6; 7 bases are a match to TRBD2. Germline V gene lookup returns CDR1 SGHTA and CDR2 FQGNSA. V was pared by 2 bases and J by 3 bases, with 10 bases of the junction left unmatched. This CDR3 has 18 amino acids. Supplemented by reference TRBV7-2 and TRBJ2-6, the full variable domain reads GAGVSQSPSNKVTEKGKDVELRCDPISGHTALYWYRQSLGQGLEFLIYFQGNSAPDKSGLPSDRFSAERTGGSVSTLTIQRTQQEDSAVYLCASSLSGVFGYGANVLTFGAGSRLTVL.

This clone has only one observation. The rearrangement joins TRBV5-1 to TRBJ2-7, with 8 bases aligning to TRBD2. Trimming at V came to 4 bases and at J to 3 bases, leaving 9 bases not matched to a gene. From germline, CDR1 is SGHRS and CDR2 YFSETQ. The CDR3 runs to 15 residues. The CDR3 spells CASSQTSGLVYEQYF. Here the CDR3 DNA reads TGCGCCAGCAGCCAAACCTCGGGACTAGTCTACGAGCAGTACTTC.

The V gene is TRBV5-5, the J gene TRBJ2-5, with D perhaps matching TRBD2 (6 bases). The V gene's germline CDR1 is SGHKS and CDR2 YYEKEE (reference sequence). V dropped 0 bases and J dropped 5 bases, with 14 bases sitting between them. The CDR3 covers 15 residues. Here the CDR3 reads CASSLARRDLETQYF. CDR3 in DNA: TGTGCCAGCAGCTTGGCTAGGAGGGACTTGGAGACCCAGTACTTC.

The genes are TRBV5-4 and TRBJ1-2, with D perhaps TRBD1 (6 bases). Germline V gene data show CDR1 as SGHNT and CDR2 as YYREEE (reference sequence). The V gene lost 3 bases and the J gene lost 7 bases, with 13 bases spanning the gap. This CDR3 comprises 13 residues. As DNA, the CDR3 is TGTGCCAGCAGCTCCCTGGGGGCGCGTGGCTACACCTTC. The encoded protein is CASSSLGARGYTF.

The rearrangement uses TRBV6-2 or TRBV6-3 and TRBJ1-1; 7 bases agree with TRBD1. The J segment lost 0 bases and the V segment lost 4 bases, leaving 8 bases of the junction unmatched. Germline CDR1 MNHEY, CDR2 SVGEGT. The CDR3 loop spans 16 amino acids. For the CDR3, the DNA is TGTGCCAGCAGTTTAAACCCGGGACAGCTGAACACTGAAGCTTTCTTT. This sequence encodes CASSLNPGQLNTEAFF.

This chain links TRBV5-4 with TRBJ1-1; D remains unclear. The germline gives CDR1 SGHNT, CDR2 YYREEE (reference sequence). With 0 bases removed from V and 0 bases from J, the gap between germline ends came to 9 bases. The CDR3 is made up of 15 amino acids. CDR3 DNA: TGTGCCAGCAGCTTGGTCGACACGGTGAACACTGAAGCTTTCTTT. Translating it yields CASSLVDTVNTEAFF. The whole variable domain, filled in from reference TRBV5-4 and TRBJ1-1, reads ETGVTQSPTHLIKTRGQQVTLRCSSQSGHNTVSWYQQALGQGPQFIFQYYREEENGRGNFPPRFSGLQFPNYSSELNVNALELDDSALYLCASSLVDTVNTEAFFGQGTRLTVV.

The chain carries TRBV30 and TRBJ2-7; 7 nucleotides align to TRBD2. Trimming cost V 1 base and J 3 bases; bases outside gene matches: 15. The CDR3 covers 17 residues. The V gene's germline CDR1 is GTSNPN and CDR2 SVGIG (reference sequence). The CDR3 region has the DNA TGTGCCTGGAGTGGAAGACTAATGATGGCGGGGGACTACGAGCAGTACTTC. This sequence encodes CAWSGRLMMAGDYEQYF.

The CDR3 bases are TGCAGCGTTGAAGATTACGCGGAGAGCTCCTACAATGAGCAGTTCTTC. It codes for CSVEDYAESSYNEQFF. V and J are TRBV29-1 and TRBJ2-1; D is ambiguous. Germline CDR1 SQVTM, CDR2 ANQGSEA. V lost 0 bases and J lost 0, with 12 bases in between. The CDR3 length is 16 residues.

The V call is TRBV7-9, the J call TRBJ1-1, with D unclear. The germline gives CDR1 SEHNR, CDR2 FQNEAQ (reference sequence). The CDR3 sequence is 15 residues long. V was clipped by 6 bases and J by 3 bases, with 17 bases between them. CDR3 DNA sequence: TGTGCCAGCAGGCCCGCCGCAGAAGACTACACTGAAGCTTTCTTT. It is translated as CASRPAAEDYTEAFF.

This clone was recorded only once. The chain joins TRBV5-1 to TRBJ1-1; no definite D call. Deletions cut 0 bases from V and 3 bases from J, with 9 bases between. Germline V CDR1 and CDR2: SGHRS, YFSETQ. This CDR3 region has 14 residues. CDR3 region: CASSLAGRDTEAFF. For the CDR3, the DNA is TGCGCCAGCAGCTTGGCCGGGAGGGACACTGAAGCTTTCTTT. The whole variable domain, filled in from reference TRBV5-1 and TRBJ1-1, reads KAGVTQTPRYLIKTRGQQVTLSCSPISGHRSVSWYQQTPGQGLQFLFEYFSETQRNKGNFPGRFSGRQFSNSRSEMNVSTLELGDSALYLCASSLAGRDTEAFFGQGTRLTVV.

V and J are TRBV11-2 and TRBJ2-3; a weak D match, TRBD2 (6 bases). This CDR3 spans 12 amino acids. V dropped 5 bases and J dropped 5 bases, with 8 bases sitting between them. Per the germline V gene, CDR1 is SGHAT and CDR2 is FQNNGV. CDR3 DNA: TGTGCCAGCAGCCACGGGGGAGATACGCAGTATTTT. Amino acids: CASSHGGDTQYF.